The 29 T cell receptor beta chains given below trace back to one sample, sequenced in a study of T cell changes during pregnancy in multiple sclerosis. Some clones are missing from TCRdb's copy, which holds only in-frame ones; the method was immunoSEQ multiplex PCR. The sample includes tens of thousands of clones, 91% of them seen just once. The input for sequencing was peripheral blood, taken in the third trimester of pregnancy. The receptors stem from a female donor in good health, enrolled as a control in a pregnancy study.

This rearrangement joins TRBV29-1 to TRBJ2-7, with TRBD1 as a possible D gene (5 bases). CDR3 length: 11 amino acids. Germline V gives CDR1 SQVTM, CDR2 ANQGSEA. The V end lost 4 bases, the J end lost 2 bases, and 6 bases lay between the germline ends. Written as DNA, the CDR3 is TGCAGCGTTGCCAGGGCCTACGAGCAGTACTTC. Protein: CSVARAYEQYF.

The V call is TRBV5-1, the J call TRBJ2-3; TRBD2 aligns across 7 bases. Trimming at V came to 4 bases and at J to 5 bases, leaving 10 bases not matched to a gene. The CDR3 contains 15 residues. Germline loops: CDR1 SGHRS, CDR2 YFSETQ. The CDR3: CASSPGRVAGDTQYF. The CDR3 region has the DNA TGCGCCAGCAGCCCGGGGAGGGTAGCGGGAGATACGCAGTATTTT.

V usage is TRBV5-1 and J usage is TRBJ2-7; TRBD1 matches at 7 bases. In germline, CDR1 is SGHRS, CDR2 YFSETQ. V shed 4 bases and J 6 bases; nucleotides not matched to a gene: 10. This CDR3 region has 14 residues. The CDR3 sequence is CASSLEGAVSEQYF. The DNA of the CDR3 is TGCGCCAGCAGCCTCGAGGGGGCTGTCTCCGAGCAGTACTTC. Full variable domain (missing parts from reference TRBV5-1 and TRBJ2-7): KAGVTQTPRYLIKTRGQQVTLSCSPISGHRSVSWYQQTPGQGLQFLFEYFSETQRNKGNFPGRFSGRQFSNSRSEMNVSTLELGDSALYLCASSLEGAVSEQYFGPGTRLTVT.

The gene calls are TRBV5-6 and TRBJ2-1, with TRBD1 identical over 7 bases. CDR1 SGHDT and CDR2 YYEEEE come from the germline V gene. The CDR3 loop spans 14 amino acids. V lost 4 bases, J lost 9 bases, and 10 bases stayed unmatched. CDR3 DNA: TGTGCCAGCAGCCGAAAGACAGGGAAGGGTGAGCAGTTCTTC. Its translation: CASSRKTGKGEQFF. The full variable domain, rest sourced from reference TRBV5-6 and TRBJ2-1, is DAGVTQSPTHLIKTRGQQVTLRCSPKSGHDTVSWYQQALGQGPQFIFQYYEEEERQRGNFPDRFSGHQFPNYSSELNVNALLLGDSALYLCASSRKTGKGEQFFGPGTRLTVL.

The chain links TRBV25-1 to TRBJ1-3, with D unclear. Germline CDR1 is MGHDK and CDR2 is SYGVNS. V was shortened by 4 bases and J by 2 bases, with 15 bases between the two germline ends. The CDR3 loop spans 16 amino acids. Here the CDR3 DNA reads TGTGCCAGCAGTGTAAATGCTGGAGGCCCTGGAAACACCATATATTTT. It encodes CASSVNAGGPGNTIYF.

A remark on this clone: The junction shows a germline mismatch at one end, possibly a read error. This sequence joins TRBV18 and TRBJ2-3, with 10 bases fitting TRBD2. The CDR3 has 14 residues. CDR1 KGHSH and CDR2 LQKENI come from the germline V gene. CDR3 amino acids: CASSPVGTSVTKSF. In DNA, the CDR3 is TGTGCCAGCTCACCCGTAGGGACTAGCGTTACGAAGAGTTTT. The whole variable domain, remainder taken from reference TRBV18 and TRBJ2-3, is NAGVMQNPRHLVRRRGQEARLRCSPMKGHSHVYWYRQLPEEGLKFMVYLQKENIIDESGMPKERFSAEFPKEGPSILRIQQVVRGDSAAYFCASSPVGTSVTKSFGPGTRLTVL.

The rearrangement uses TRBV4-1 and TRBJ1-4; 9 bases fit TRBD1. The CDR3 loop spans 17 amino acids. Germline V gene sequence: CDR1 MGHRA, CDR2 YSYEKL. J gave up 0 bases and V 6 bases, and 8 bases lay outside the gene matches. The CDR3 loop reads CASRGQGLGATNEKLFF. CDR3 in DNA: TGCGCCAGCAGGGGACAGGGATTGGGCGCAACTAATGAAAAACTGTTTTTT.

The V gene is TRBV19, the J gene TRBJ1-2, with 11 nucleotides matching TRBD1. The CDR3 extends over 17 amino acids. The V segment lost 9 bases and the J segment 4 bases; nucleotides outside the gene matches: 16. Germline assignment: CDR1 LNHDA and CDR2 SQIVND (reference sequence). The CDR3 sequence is CASLPGQGALWGYGYTF. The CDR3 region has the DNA TGTGCCAGCCTACCTGGACAGGGGGCGCTTTGGGGCTATGGCTACACCTTC.

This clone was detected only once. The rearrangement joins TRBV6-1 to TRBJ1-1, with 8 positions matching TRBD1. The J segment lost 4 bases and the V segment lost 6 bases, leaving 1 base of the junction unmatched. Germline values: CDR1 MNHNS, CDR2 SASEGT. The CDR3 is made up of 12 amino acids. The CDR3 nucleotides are TGTGCCAGCAGCACAGGGGGCACTGAAGCTTTCTTT. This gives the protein CASSTGGTEAFF.

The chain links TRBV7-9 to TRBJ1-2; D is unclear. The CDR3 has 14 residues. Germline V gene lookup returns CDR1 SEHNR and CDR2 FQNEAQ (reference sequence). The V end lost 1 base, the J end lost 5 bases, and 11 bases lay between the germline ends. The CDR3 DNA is TGTGCCAGCAGCTTAGGTCTCTGGGCTTATGGCTACACCTTC. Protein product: CASSLGLWAYGYTF.

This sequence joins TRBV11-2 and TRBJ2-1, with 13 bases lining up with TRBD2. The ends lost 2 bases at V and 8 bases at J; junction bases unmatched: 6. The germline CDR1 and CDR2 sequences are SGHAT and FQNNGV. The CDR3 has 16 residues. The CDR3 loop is CASSLFGTSGVDEQFF. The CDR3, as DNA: TGTGCCAGCAGCTTATTTGGGACTAGCGGGGTAGATGAGCAGTTCTTC.

The CDR3 loop is CASSIDRDKQETQYF. The CDR3 bases are TGTGCCAGTAGTATAGACCGGGACAAGCAAGAGACCCAGTACTTC. The V and J genes are TRBV19 and TRBJ2-5, with D possibly being TRBD1 (6 bases). The V end lost 0 bases, the J end lost 2 bases, and 10 bases lay between the germline ends. This CDR3 comprises 15 residues. Germline V gene sequence: CDR1 LNHDA, CDR2 SQIVND (reference sequence).

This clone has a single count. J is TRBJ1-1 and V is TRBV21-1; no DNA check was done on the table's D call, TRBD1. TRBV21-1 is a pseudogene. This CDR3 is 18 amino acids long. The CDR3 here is CASPKGGGQGWVNTEAFF. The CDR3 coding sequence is TGTGCCAGTCCCAAAGGCGGGGGACAGGGTTGGGTGAACACTGAAGCTTTCTTT.

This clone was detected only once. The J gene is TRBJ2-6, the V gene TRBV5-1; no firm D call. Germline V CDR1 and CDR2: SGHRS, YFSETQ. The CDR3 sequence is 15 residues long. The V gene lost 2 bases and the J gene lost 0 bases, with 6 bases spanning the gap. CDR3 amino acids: CASSFDNSGANVLTF. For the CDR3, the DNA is TGCGCCAGCAGCTTCGACAACTCTGGGGCCAACGTCCTGACTTTC.

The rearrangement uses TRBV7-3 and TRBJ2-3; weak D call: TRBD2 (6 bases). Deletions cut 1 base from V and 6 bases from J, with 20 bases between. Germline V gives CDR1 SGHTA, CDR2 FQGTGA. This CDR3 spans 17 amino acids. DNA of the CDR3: TGTGCCAGCAGCTTAAGGGTGGTCGGGAGAGTGTCGGATACGCAGTATTTT. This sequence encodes CASSLRVVGRVSDTQYF. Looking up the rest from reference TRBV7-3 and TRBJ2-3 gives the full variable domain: GAGVSQTPSNKVTEKGKYVELRCDPISGHTALYWYRQSLGQGPEFLIYFQGTGAADDSGLPNDRFFAVRPEGSVSTLKIQRTERGDSAVYLCASSLRVVGRVSDTQYFGPGTRLTVL.

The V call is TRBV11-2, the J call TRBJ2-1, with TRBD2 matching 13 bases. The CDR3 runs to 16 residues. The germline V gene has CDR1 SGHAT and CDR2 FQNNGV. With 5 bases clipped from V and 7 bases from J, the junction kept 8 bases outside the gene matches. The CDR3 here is CASSRTSGSPRNEQFF. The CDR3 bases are TGTGCCAGCAGCCGGACTAGCGGGAGTCCCCGTAATGAGCAGTTCTTC. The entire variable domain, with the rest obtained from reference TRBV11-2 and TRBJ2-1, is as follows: EAGVAQSPRYKIIEKRQSVAFWCNPISGHATLYWYQQILGQGPKLLIQFQNNGVVDDSQLPKDRFSAERLKGVDSTLKIQPAKLEDSAVYLCASSRTSGSPRNEQFFGPGTRLTVL.

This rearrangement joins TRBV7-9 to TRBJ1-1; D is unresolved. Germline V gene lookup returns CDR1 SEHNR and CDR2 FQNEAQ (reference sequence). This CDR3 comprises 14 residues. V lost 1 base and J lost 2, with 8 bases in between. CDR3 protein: CASSLVGRNTEAFF. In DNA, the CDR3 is TGTGCCAGCAGCTTAGTGGGCAGAAACACTGAAGCTTTCTTT. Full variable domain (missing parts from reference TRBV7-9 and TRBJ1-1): DTGVSQNPRHKITKRGQNVTFRCDPISEHNRLYWYRQTLGQGPEFLTYFQNEAQLEKSRLLSDRFSAERPKGSFSTLEIQRTEQGDSAMYLCASSLVGRNTEAFFGQGTRLTVV.

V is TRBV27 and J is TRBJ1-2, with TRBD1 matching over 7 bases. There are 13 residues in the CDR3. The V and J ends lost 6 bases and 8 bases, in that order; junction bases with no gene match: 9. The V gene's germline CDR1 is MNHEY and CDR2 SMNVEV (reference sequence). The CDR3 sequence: CASSPGQRNGYTF. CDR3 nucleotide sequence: TGTGCCAGCAGCCCGGGACAGAGGAACGGCTACACCTTC.

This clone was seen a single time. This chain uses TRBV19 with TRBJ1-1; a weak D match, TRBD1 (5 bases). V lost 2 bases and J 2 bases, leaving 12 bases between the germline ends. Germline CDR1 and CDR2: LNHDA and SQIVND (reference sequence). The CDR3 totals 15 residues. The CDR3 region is CASSISQGFNTEAFF. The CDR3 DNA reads TGTGCCAGTAGTATAAGTCAGGGCTTCAACACTGAAGCTTTCTTT. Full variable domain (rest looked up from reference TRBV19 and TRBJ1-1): DGGITQSPKYLFRKEGQNVTLSCEQNLNHDAMYWYRQDPGQGLRLIYYSQIVNDFQKGDIAEGYSVSREKKESFPLTVTSAQKNPTAFYLCASSISQGFNTEAFFGQGTRLTVV.

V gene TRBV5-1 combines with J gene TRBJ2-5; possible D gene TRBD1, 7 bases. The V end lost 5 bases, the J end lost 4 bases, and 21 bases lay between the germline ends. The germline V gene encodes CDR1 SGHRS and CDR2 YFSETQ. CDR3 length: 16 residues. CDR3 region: CASSFVNRRGAETQYF. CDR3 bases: TGCGCCAGCAGTTTTGTCAACCGCAGGGGGGCAGAGACCCAGTACTTC.

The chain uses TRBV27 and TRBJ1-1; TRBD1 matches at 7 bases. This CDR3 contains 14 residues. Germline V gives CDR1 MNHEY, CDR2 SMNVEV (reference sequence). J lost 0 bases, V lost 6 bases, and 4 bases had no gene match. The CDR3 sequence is CASRPGQVNTEAFF. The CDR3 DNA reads TGTGCCAGCAGGCCCGGACAGGTGAACACTGAAGCTTTCTTT.

This CDR3 reads CASSPPPGANYGYTF. CDR3 nucleotides: TGTGCCAGCAGCCCTCCCCCGGGAGCGAACTATGGCTACACCTTC. This chain uses TRBV7-2 with TRBJ1-2; the D is unclear. The V gene's germline CDR1 is SGHTA and CDR2 FQGNSA. V was trimmed by 5 bases and J by 2 bases, leaving 15 bases between them. CDR3 length: 15 amino acids.

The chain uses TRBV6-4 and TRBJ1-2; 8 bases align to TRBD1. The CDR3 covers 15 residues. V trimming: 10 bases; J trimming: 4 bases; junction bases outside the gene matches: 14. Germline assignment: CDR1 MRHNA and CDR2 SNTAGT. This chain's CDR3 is CATRGQRTGTYGYTF. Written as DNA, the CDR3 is TGTGCCACCCGAGGCCAACGGACAGGGACCTATGGCTACACCTTC.

CDR3 sequence (DNA): TGTGCCAGCAGTCGAACAGGGGGCTCTTACGAGCAGTACTTC. Translating gives CASSRTGGSYEQYF. The chain couples TRBV6-5 to TRBJ2-7; 9 bases line up with TRBD1. This CDR3 has 14 amino acids. After removal of 5 bases from V and 4 bases from J, the junction contained 6 bases not matched to a gene. Germline loops: CDR1 MNHEY, CDR2 SVGAGI.

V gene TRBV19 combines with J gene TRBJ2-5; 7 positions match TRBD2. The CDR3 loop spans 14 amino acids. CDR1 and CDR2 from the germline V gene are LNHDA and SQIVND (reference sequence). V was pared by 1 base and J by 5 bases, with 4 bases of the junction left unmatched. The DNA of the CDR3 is TGTGCCAGTAGTATAGGACTAGCAGGGGAGACCCAGTACTTC. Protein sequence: CASSIGLAGETQYF.

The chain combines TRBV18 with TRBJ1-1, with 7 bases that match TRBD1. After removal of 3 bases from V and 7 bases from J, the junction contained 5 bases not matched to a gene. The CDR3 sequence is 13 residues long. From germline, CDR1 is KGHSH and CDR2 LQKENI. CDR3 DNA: TGTGCCAGCTCACCGGGGACAGCCCGTGAAGCTTTCTTT. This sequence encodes CASSPGTAREAFF.

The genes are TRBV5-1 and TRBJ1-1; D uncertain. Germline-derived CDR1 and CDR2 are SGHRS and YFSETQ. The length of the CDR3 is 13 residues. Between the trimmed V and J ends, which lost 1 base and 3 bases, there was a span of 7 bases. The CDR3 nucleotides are TGCGCCAGCAGCTTGTCCGGGGACACTGAAGCTTTCTTT. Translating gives CASSLSGDTEAFF.

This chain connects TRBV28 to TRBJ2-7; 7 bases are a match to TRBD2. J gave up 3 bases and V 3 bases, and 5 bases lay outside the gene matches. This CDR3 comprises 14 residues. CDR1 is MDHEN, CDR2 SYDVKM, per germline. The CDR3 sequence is CASSFLAAYYEQYF. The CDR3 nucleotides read TGTGCCAGCAGTTTCCTAGCGGCCTACTACGAGCAGTACTTC.

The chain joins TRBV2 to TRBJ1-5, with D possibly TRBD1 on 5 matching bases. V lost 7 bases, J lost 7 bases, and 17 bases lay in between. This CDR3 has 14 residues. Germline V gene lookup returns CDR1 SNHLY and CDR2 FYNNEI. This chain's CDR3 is CASKGQGGGQPQHF. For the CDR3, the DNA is TGTGCCAGCAAAGGGCAGGGAGGAGGACAGCCCCAGCATTTT.